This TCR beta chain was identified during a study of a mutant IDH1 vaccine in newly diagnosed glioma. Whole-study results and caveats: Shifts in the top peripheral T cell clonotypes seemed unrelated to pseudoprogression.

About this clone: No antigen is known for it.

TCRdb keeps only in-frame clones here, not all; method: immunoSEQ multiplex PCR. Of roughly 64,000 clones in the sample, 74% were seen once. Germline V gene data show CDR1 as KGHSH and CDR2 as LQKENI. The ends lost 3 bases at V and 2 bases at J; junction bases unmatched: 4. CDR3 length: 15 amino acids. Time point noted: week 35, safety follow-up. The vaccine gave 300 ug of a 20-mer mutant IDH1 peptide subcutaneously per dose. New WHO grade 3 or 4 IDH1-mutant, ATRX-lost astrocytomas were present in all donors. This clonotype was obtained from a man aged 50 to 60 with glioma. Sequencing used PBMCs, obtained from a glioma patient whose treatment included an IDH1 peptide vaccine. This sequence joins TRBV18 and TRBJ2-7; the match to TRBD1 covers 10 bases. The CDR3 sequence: CASSPPGTGAYEQYF. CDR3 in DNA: TGTGCCAGCTCACCGCCCGGGACAGGGGCCTACGAGCAGTACTTC. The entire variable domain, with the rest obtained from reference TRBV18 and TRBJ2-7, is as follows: NAGVMQNPRHLVRRRGQEARLRCSPMKGHSHVYWYRQLPEEGLKFMVYLQKENIIDESGMPKERFSAEFPKEGPSILRIQQVVRGDSAAYFCASSPPGTGAYEQYFGPGTRLTVT.